The 12 T cell receptor beta chains below all came from one sample that was sequenced in a study of identical twins. TCRdb fed the 5' RACE reads into MiXCR, producing one record per CDR3 protein. The sample has about 900,000 distinct CDR3 sequences; 12% are singletons. The same data also contributed to another study, on yellow fever vaccine responses in identical twins.

Sample: PBMCs. These TCRs come from a woman aged 18 to 35 in good health.

Many counts were recorded for this clonotype. This chain links TRBV7-9 with TRBJ2-4; 12 bases map to TRBD2. This CDR3 region has 15 residues. The germline CDR1 and CDR2 sequences are SEHNR and FQNEAQ (reference sequence). Trimming at V came to 5 bases and at J to 1 base, leaving 0 bases not matched to a gene. DNA for the CDR3: TGTGCCAGCAGCACTAGCGGGGGGGCCAAAAACATTCAGTACTTC. Translation gives CASSTSGGAKNIQYF.

This chain links TRBV20-1 with TRBJ2-7, with a tentative D call TRBD1 (6 bases). Trimming removed 3 bases at V and 3 bases at J, with 12 bases between. The germline V gene has CDR1 DFQATT and CDR2 SNEGSKA (reference sequence). This CDR3 is 13 amino acids long. The CDR3 reads CSASGQRDYEQYV. The CDR3 nucleotides read TGCAGTGCTAGCGGACAGCGCGACTACGAGCAGTACGTC.

This clonotype appeared a few times. The rearrangement uses TRBV5-1 and TRBJ2-7; 11 nucleotides agree with TRBD2. The CDR3 runs 14 residues. Germline CDR1 reads SGHRS; CDR2 reads YFSETQ. V lost 1 base to trimming and J lost 5 bases; unmatched junction nucleotides: 2. CDR3 in DNA: TGCGCCAGCAGCTTGACTAGCGGGAGTAACGAGCAGTACTTC. Residues: CASSLTSGSNEQYF.

The table lists this clonotype with a few counts. The chain couples TRBV5-1 to TRBJ2-1, with TRBD2 identical over 13 bases. Germline V lookup: CDR1 SGHRS, CDR2 YFSETQ. There are 16 residues in the CDR3. V lost 3 bases to trimming and J lost 9 bases; unmatched junction nucleotides: 9. This chain's CDR3 is CASSSLTSGGFGEQFF. The CDR3 region has the DNA TGCGCCAGCAGCTCCCTGACTAGCGGGGGGTTTGGTGAGCAGTTCTTC.

This clonotype has just a few counts. This rearrangement joins TRBV7-9 to TRBJ1-2; 8 nucleotides match TRBD1. The V gene end was trimmed by 6 bases and the J gene end by 8 bases; junction bases not matched to a gene: 11. The CDR3 contains 14 residues. Germline values: CDR1 SEHNR, CDR2 FQNEAQ (reference sequence). CDR3 in amino acids: CASSHGQGGGGYTF. CDR3 coding DNA: TGTGCCAGCAGTCATGGACAGGGTGGTGGCGGCTACACCTTC.

This chain connects TRBV5-4 to TRBJ2-1, with 12 bases matching TRBD2. The V gene end was trimmed by 4 bases and the J gene end by 10 bases; junction bases not matched to a gene: 15. The length of the CDR3 is 17 residues. In germline, CDR1 is SGHNT, CDR2 YYREEE (reference sequence). The CDR3 reads CASSRADLAGGKAEQFF. The CDR3 bases are TGTGCCAGCAGCCGCGCGGATCTAGCGGGGGGGAAGGCGGAGCAGTTCTTC.

This chain links TRBV5-1 with TRBJ2-5; TRBD1 might be the D (6 bases). This CDR3 is built from 14 residues. Trimming pared 6 bases from V and 1 base from J, leaving 13 bases between. In germline, CDR1 is SGHRS, CDR2 YFSETQ. The CDR3 loop reads CASKQGQLQETQYF. CDR3 DNA: TGCGCCAGCAAACAAGGACAGCTCCAAGAGACCCAGTACTTC.

This clonotype showed up just a few times. The chain uses TRBV5-1 and TRBJ1-1; D gene uncertain. The CDR3 loop spans 13 amino acids. The germline CDR1 and CDR2 sequences are SGHRS and YFSETQ. Trimming removed 0 bases from V and 4 bases from J, with 7 bases in between. DNA of the CDR3: TGCGCCAGCAGCTTGGAGGCCCCCACTGAAGCTTTCTTT. Translation: CASSLEAPTEAFF.

This clonotype was observed many times. The genes are TRBV6-5 and TRBJ1-6; 9 nucleotides agree with TRBD1. The CDR3 is made up of 19 amino acids. The V gene end was trimmed by 0 bases and the J gene end by 9 bases; junction bases not matched to a gene: 15. The germline gives CDR1 MNHEY, CDR2 SVGAGI. CDR3 nucleotide sequence: TGTGCCAGCAGTTACTCGAGTCAATCCCCGGGACAGGGAGGTTCACCCCTCCACTTT. This translates into CASSYSSQSPGQGGSPLHF.

This clonotype has just a few counts. The V and J genes are TRBV4-1 and TRBJ1-5; D might be TRBD1 (6 bases). This CDR3 comprises 15 residues. V lost 3 bases, J lost 2 bases, and 11 bases lay in between. Germline V gene data show CDR1 as MGHRA and CDR2 as YSYEKL. The CDR3 bases are TGCGCCAGCAGCCAGCAGGGGAGGGGCAATCAGCCCCAGCATTTT. This codes for CASSQQGRGNQPQHF.

This clonotype came up a few times. V gene TRBV29-1 combines with J gene TRBJ2-3; TRBD2 aligns across 9 bases. The CDR3 is 14 amino acids. J lost 4 bases, V lost 7 bases, and 9 bases had no gene match. The germline V gene encodes CDR1 SQVTM and CDR2 ANQGSEA. CDR3 sequence reads: CSAGGGLASDTQYF. In DNA form, the CDR3 reads TGCAGCGCCGGTGGGGGACTAGCATCAGATACGCAGTATTTT.

The rearrangement links TRBV28 to TRBJ2-2; 9 bases fit TRBD1. V was pared by 6 bases and J by 7 bases, with 12 bases of the junction left unmatched. Germline CDR1 MDHEN, CDR2 SYDVKM. The CDR3 sequence is 16 residues long. This CDR3 is CASRPTGGAMSGELFF. As DNA, the CDR3 is TGTGCCAGCAGACCTACAGGGGGCGCTATGAGCGGGGAGCTGTTTTTT.